This T cell receptor (beta chain) originates from a study of high-grade serous ovarian cancer treatment subgroups. Across the study: Samples averaged 14,192 reads and 7,500 or so unique TCR beta rearrangements.

This clone turned up a few times. Its cognate antigen is unknown. Tumor samples were taken before definitive surgery or chemotherapy. Germline V CDR1 and CDR2: SGDLS, YYNGEE. Trimming took off 0 bases at V and 0 bases at J, with 7 bases between the two ends. CDR3 length: 14 residues. Findings and caveats of the study: These tumor repertoires lack spatial information from bulk sequencing. Repertoire analysis covered CDR3 alone, not CDR1 or CDR2. TCR relatedness rose with neoantigen level and trended with mutation load.

Method: immunoSEQ multiplex PCR; TCRdb's copy keeps in-frame clones and lacks some. This table has tens of thousands of clones, 84% appearing once. The receptor comes from a human donor with high-grade serous ovarian cancer. The chain recombines TRBV9 with TRBJ2-7, with a weak D call TRBD1 (5 bases). Sequencing was done on a sample of tumor tissue. CDR3 protein: CASSVGQSSYEQYF. As DNA, the CDR3 is TGTGCCAGCAGCGTAGGACAGAGCTCCTACGAGCAGTACTTC.